This section outlines one T cell receptor beta chain sequence together with its context. Antigen: not known. V lost 6 bases and J lost 3, with 12 bases in between. Germline assignment: CDR1 SNHLY and CDR2 FYNNEI. The CDR3 sequence is 13 residues long. The data belong to a study of T cells after posttransplantation cyclophosphamide. Study results and caveats: TRB overlap between skin or GI tissue T cells and blood was limited.

This table comes from immunoSEQ multiplex PCR, and its TCRdb copy is limited to in-frame clones, with some not included. Of over 20,000 clones in the sample, roughly 98% were seen once. This related bone marrow graft donor gave peripheral blood on the day of marrow donation. Cells defined as naive were viable CD3+CD4+ or CD3+CD8+ and CCR7+CD45RA+CD45RO-CD95-CD27+CD28+. This sequence joins TRBV2 and TRBJ2-7, with D possibly TRBD2 on 5 matching bases. The receptor was derived from a man in his forties in good health, CMV-negative, and a related stem cell transplant donor. The sample consisted of naive CD8+ T cells sorted from PBMCs. CDR3 sequence: CASRGSGSYEQYF. The DNA of the CDR3 is TGTGCCAGCAGGGGTTCGGGGAGCTACGAGCAGTACTTC.